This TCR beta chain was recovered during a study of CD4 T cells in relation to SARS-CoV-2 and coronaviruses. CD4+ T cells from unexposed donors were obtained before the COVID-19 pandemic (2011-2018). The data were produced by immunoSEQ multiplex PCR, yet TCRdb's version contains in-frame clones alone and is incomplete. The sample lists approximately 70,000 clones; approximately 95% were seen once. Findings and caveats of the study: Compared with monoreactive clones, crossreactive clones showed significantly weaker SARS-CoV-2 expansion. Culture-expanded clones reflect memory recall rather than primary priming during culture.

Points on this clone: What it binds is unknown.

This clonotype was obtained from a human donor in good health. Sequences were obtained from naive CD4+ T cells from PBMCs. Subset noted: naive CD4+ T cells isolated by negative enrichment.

The DNA for the CDR3 is TGTGCCAGCAGCCCCGAGCTCCCACAGGACAGGGGTATGCGGAATGAGCAGTTCTTC. Its translation is CASSPELPQDRGMRNEQFF. The chain uses TRBV6-2 or TRBV6-3 and TRBJ2-1; TRBD1 agrees at 9 bases. This CDR3 has 19 amino acids. Per the germline V gene, CDR1 is MNHEY and CDR2 is SVGEGT. V shed 6 bases, J shed 7 bases, and the junction held 22 bases outside the gene matches.